A selection of T cell receptor beta chains follows, all from one sample in a study of T cell responses to AZD1222 COVID-19 vaccine. The data were produced by immunoSEQ multiplex PCR, yet TCRdb's version contains in-frame clones alone and is incomplete. The sample shows about 49,000 clones, 65% to 80% of them seen only once. Specimen: peripheral blood, collected on day 0 of AZD1222 vaccination. The receptor source for this set is an adult in good health. Each CDR3 is given with its conserved first and last residue. A D gene is named only where the DNA matches it firmly. Part of the rows lack a size; the others show once, few, many or a class for expanded clones.

clone_size,v_call,j_call,d_call,cdr3_nt,cdr3_aa
few,TRBV14,TRBJ2-3,-,TGTGCCAGCAGCCAAGATTCGGCCGGGACTAGCACAGATACGCAGTATTTT,CASSQDSAGTSTDTQYF
-,TRBV3-1/TRBV3-2,TRBJ1-4,-,TGTGCCAGCAGCCGAGAAGGCAGTGAAAAACTGTTTTTT,CASSREGSEKLFF
-,TRBV5-1,TRBJ1-1,TRBD1,TGCGCCAGCAGTCGGGACAGGGGAGTCACTGAAGCTTTCTTT,CASSRDRGVTEAFF
-,TRBV7-2,TRBJ1-1,-,TGTGCCAGCAGCTTAGTGTCTGGGAACACTGAAGCTTTCTTT,CASSLVSGNTEAFF
-,TRBV18,TRBJ2-1,TRBD2,TGTGCCAGCTCACCAGGCGGGACTAGCGGGTACAATGAGCAGTTCTTC,CASSPGGTSGYNEQFF
-,TRBV5-1,TRBJ2-1,-,TGCGCCAGCAGCTTCGAGGAGAGTGAGCAGTTCTTC,CASSFEESEQFF
-,TRBV6-5,TRBJ1-2,TRBD1,TGTGCCAGCAGTTACTCTGGGACAGAGTATGGCTACACCTTC,CASSYSGTEYGYTF
-,TRBV28,TRBJ2-5,TRBD1,TGTGCCAGCGGGACAGACCAAGAGACCCAGTACTTC,CASGTDQETQYF
-,TRBV6-5,TRBJ1-5,-,TGTGCCAGCCACGGGGGGCACGGTCAGCCCCAGCATTTT,CASHGGHGQPQHF
-,TRBV5-1,TRBJ2-3,-,TGCGCCAGCAGCTTGGCCTCCAGGCCTACTAGCACAGATACGCAGTATTTT,CASSLASRPTSTDTQYF
-,TRBV10-3,TRBJ1-1,-,TGTGCCATCAGTGAGTCGTCCCTCGCACGGGCTTTCTTT,CAISESSLARAFF
-,TRBV19,TRBJ1-4,TRBD1,TGTGCCAGTGGGACAGGGGCGTCCCTTAATGAAAAACTGTTTTTT,CASGTGASLNEKLFF
-,TRBV7-2,TRBJ2-1,-,TGTGCCAGCAGCTTAGGTCGACAGACCCATGAGCAGTTCTTC,CASSLGRQTHEQFF